The sequence of this T cell receptor beta chain was determined in a study of breast tumors, draining lymph nodes, adjacent tissues. The lymph nodes were axillary draining lymph nodes from breast cancer patients. This CDR3 contains 16 residues. V gave up 4 bases and J gave up 10 bases; unmatched junction bases: 17. TCRdb re-called the multiplex PCR reads through MiXCR, storing one row per CDR3 protein. Of approximately 150,000 distinct CDR3 sequences listed, less than 35% are singletons. This clonotype was seen only once. Its antigen is undetermined. Whole-study results and caveats: Data fit most tumor T cells coming from lymph node, expanding in tumor. Tumor TCR diversity was below lymph nodes but above nontumor tissue. That most tumor T cells come from lymph nodes remained unproven.

The sequence was obtained from a female donor with breast cancer. Some clones in this sample may be carry-over from other donors' samples. This chain uses TRBV12-3 or TRBV12-4 with TRBJ2-7; 9 positions match TRBD1. The sequencing input was axillary lymph node tissue. CDR3 coding DNA: TGTGCCAGCAGTTCATCCGGGACAGGGTTAGTCGGAAACCAGTACTTC. It yields the protein CASSSSGTGLVGNQYF.